This passage covers 29 T cell receptor beta chains from one sample sequenced in a study of shared clonotypes between healthy human individuals. The data were produced by immunoSEQ multiplex PCR, yet TCRdb's version contains in-frame clones alone and is incomplete. The sample carries some 1,400,000 clones, around 97% recorded once. The sequencing input was naive CD4+ T cells sorted from blood. As for subset: CD45RA+ positively selected. Source of these receptors: a man aged 25 to 40 in good health.

The V gene is TRBV29-1, the J gene TRBJ2-2; D unclear. This CDR3 is 11 amino acids long. From germline, CDR1 is SQVTM and CDR2 ANQGSEA. V lost 7 bases to trimming and J lost 7 bases, with 10 bases between them. CDR3 nucleotide sequence: TGCAGCGCCGACGGTCTCGGGGAGCTGTTTTTT. Its translation: CSADGLGELFF.

The chain has TRBV14 and TRBJ2-6; D ambiguous. Germline V gene data show CDR1 as SGHDN and CDR2 as FVKESK. Trimming cost V 3 bases and J 1 base, with 10 bases left between them. There are 16 residues in the CDR3. The chain's CDR3 is CASSHNRDSGANVLTF. The CDR3 DNA reads TGTGCCAGCAGCCACAATAGGGATTCTGGGGCCAACGTCCTGACTTTC.

The V gene is TRBV28, the J gene TRBJ2-1; possibly TRBD2 for D (7 bases). This CDR3 contains 17 residues. Per germline, CDR1 MDHEN and CDR2 SYDVKM. The V end lost 4 bases, the J end lost 6 bases, and 22 bases lay between the germline ends. CDR3 coding DNA: TGTGCCAGCAGTTCGCCCCCTGGGCGGGGGCTACGCAATGAGCAGTTCTTC. Its translation: CASSSPPGRGLRNEQFF.

The chain has TRBV5-1 and TRBJ2-1; D is uncertain. There are 13 residues in the CDR3. Germline CDR1 reads SGHRS; CDR2 reads YFSETQ. V lost 2 bases, J lost 10 bases, and 13 bases lay in between. The CDR3 DNA follows: TGCGCCAGCAGCTTAGCTGGGAACCCCGAGCAGTTCTTC. As protein: CASSLAGNPEQFF. The whole variable domain, filled in from reference TRBV5-1 and TRBJ2-1, reads KAGVTQTPRYLIKTRGQQVTLSCSPISGHRSVSWYQQTPGQGLQFLFEYFSETQRNKGNFPGRFSGRQFSNSRSEMNVSTLELGDSALYLCASSLAGNPEQFFGPGTRLTVL.

The chain joins TRBV5-1 to TRBJ1-1; 7 nucleotides match TRBD1. V lost 4 bases to trimming and J lost 0 bases; unmatched junction nucleotides: 9. The CDR3 sequence is 16 residues long. Per germline, CDR1 SGHRS and CDR2 YFSETQ. CDR3 region: CASSPEAGGMNTEAFF. The DNA for the CDR3 is TGCGCCAGCAGCCCCGAGGCAGGGGGGATGAACACTGAAGCTTTCTTT.

V gene TRBV7-9 combines with J gene TRBJ1-3; D unclear. The V end was cut by 2 bases, the J end by 6 bases, with 14 bases between. CDR1 is SEHNR, CDR2 FQNEAQ, per germline (reference sequence). CDR3 length: 15 residues. The CDR3 DNA reads as TGTGCCAGCAGCTTAAGCTGGCAGGCGGAAAACACCATATATTTT. It codes for CASSLSWQAENTIYF.

The chain combines TRBV25-1 with TRBJ2-4; weak D call: TRBD2 (6 bases). Germline V gene lookup returns CDR1 MGHDK and CDR2 SYGVNS. The CDR3 sequence is 18 residues long. Trimming took off 4 bases at V and 0 bases at J, with 19 bases between the two ends. The CDR3 DNA reads TGTGCCAGCAGTGGGGGAGTGGCGGGACGGGTAGCCAAAAACATTCAGTACTTC. Translating gives CASSGGVAGRVAKNIQYF.

The rearrangement joins TRBV11-2 to TRBJ2-2, with D tentatively TRBD1 or TRBD2 (5 bases each). The ends were cut back, 3 bases at V and 5 bases at J, with 10 bases in the middle. Germline V lookup: CDR1 SGHAT, CDR2 FQNNGV. This CDR3 region has 14 residues. In nucleotides, the CDR3 is TGTGCCAGCAGCTTTGTCAGGGAGACCGGGGAGCTGTTTTTT. This translates into CASSFVRETGELFF. Full variable domain (missing parts from reference TRBV11-2 and TRBJ2-2): EAGVAQSPRYKIIEKRQSVAFWCNPISGHATLYWYQQILGQGPKLLIQFQNNGVVDDSQLPKDRFSAERLKGVDSTLKIQPAKLEDSAVYLCASSFVRETGELFFGEGSRLTVL.

The chain recombines TRBV18 with TRBJ1-2, with TRBD1 matching over 9 bases. There are 14 residues in the CDR3. Germline assignment: CDR1 KGHSH and CDR2 LQKENI. V shed 5 bases and J 2 bases; nucleotides not matched to a gene: 3. The CDR3 loop reads CASSAGTGNYGYTF. As DNA, the CDR3 is TGTGCCAGCTCAGCCGGGACAGGGAACTATGGCTACACCTTC. Full variable domain (outside the CDR3, taken from reference TRBV18 and TRBJ1-2): NAGVMQNPRHLVRRRGQEARLRCSPMKGHSHVYWYRQLPEEGLKFMVYLQKENIIDESGMPKERFSAEFPKEGPSILRIQQVVRGDSAAYFCASSAGTGNYGYTFGSGTRLTVV.

This chain joins TRBV2 and TRBJ2-1; D unclear. The CDR3 contains 15 residues. Germline V gene sequence: CDR1 SNHLY, CDR2 FYNNEI. The V and J ends lost 2 bases and 5 bases respectively, with 13 bases between them. CDR3 amino acids: CASSELDLRDNEQFF. CDR3 nucleotides: TGTGCCAGCAGTGAACTGGACCTTCGGGACAATGAGCAGTTCTTC. Together with reference TRBV2 and TRBJ2-1, the CDR3 gives the full variable domain: EPEVTQTPSHQVTQMGQEVILRCVPISNHLYFYWYRQILGQKVEFLVSFYNNEISEKSEIFDDQFSVERPDGSNFTLKIRSTKLEDSAMYFCASSELDLRDNEQFFGPGTRLTVL.

The chain employs TRBV27 and TRBJ1-4; 8 nucleotides match TRBD1. The junction had 7 bases not matched to a gene; V was cut back by 5 bases and J by 8 bases. The CDR3 sequence is 14 residues long. Germline V gene data show CDR1 as MNHEY and CDR2 as SMNVEV (reference sequence). CDR3 amino acids: CASSAGGKEEKLFF. The CDR3 bases are TGTGCCAGCAGTGCAGGGGGCAAGGAAGAAAAACTGTTTTTT.

Regarding this clone: The sample holds other DNA sequences that translate to the same CDR3. CDR3 bases: TGTGCCAGCAGCTCTGGACTAGCGGGGGTCACAGATACGCAGTATTTT. This translates into CASSSGLAGVTDTQYF. The chain couples TRBV7-9 to TRBJ2-3; 13 bases agree with TRBD2. This CDR3 is 16 amino acids long. Germline trimming cut 4 bases from V and 2 bases from J; bases unmatched to any gene: 3. CDR1 and CDR2 from the germline V gene are SEHNR and FQNEAQ (reference sequence).

The chain has TRBV6-6 and TRBJ2-7; D gene ambiguous. The V gene's germline CDR1 is MNHNY and CDR2 SVGAGI (reference sequence). V lost 0 bases and J lost 7, with 7 bases in between. There are 12 residues in the CDR3. This CDR3 reads CASSYSIREQYF. CDR3 DNA: TGTGCCAGCAGTTACTCGATTCGAGAGCAGTACTTC.

The gene calls are TRBV2 and TRBJ2-7, with 8 bases lining up with TRBD1. The V gene end was trimmed by 7 bases and the J gene end by 6 bases; junction bases not matched to a gene: 8. Germline lookup yields CDR1 SNHLY and CDR2 FYNNEI. The CDR3 extends over 13 amino acids. The CDR3, as DNA: TGTGCCAGCATCAGGACAGGGTTGGGCGAGCAGTACTTC. Translated, it gives CASIRTGLGEQYF.

The chain joins TRBV14 to TRBJ2-1; a possible D gene is TRBD1 (7 bases). CDR1 SGHDN and CDR2 FVKESK come from the germline V gene. The CDR3 sequence is 17 residues long. Deletions cut 0 bases from V and 4 bases from J, with 16 bases between. CDR3 in DNA: TGTGCCAGCAGCCAAGATCAGGGGGGAGCCCAATACAATGAGCAGTTCTTC. This translates into CASSQDQGGAQYNEQFF.

Turning to this clone: A junction boundary mismatches the germline segment, possibly from a read error. V is TRBV10-2 and J is TRBJ2-3; tentatively, D is TRBD1 (5 bases). Germline values: CDR1 WSHSY, CDR2 SAAADI. CDR3 length: 14 amino acids. The CDR3, as DNA: TGCGCCACCAGTTGGGGCGCATCCACAGATACGCAGTATTTT. Translated, it gives CATSWGASTDTQYF.

The gene calls are TRBV5-1 and TRBJ2-1; maybe TRBD2 (6 bases). The germline V and J ends were trimmed by 0 bases and 8 bases, with 15 bases remaining between them. The germline CDR1 and CDR2 sequences are SGHRS and YFSETQ. This CDR3 is built from 15 residues. This CDR3 is CASSLEVFGEDEQFF. The CDR3 region has the DNA TGCGCCAGCAGCTTGGAAGTTTTTGGGGAGGATGAGCAGTTCTTC. Using reference TRBV5-1 and TRBJ2-1 for the parts outside the CDR3, the full variable domain is KAGVTQTPRYLIKTRGQQVTLSCSPISGHRSVSWYQQTPGQGLQFLFEYFSETQRNKGNFPGRFSGRQFSNSRSEMNVSTLELGDSALYLCASSLEVFGEDEQFFGPGTRLTVL.

Remarks on this clone: Other DNA sequences in this specimen translate into the identical CDR3. CDR3 sequence reads: CASRGPYNEQFF. The CDR3 nucleotides read TGTGCCAGCCGCGGACCGTACAATGAGCAGTTCTTC. The rearrangement links TRBV9 to TRBJ2-1; D is unresolved. Trimming left V 7 bases short and J 4 bases short, with 9 bases between. CDR1 is SGDLS, CDR2 YYNGEE, per germline. This CDR3 is 12 amino acids long.

The chain carries TRBV6-1 and TRBJ2-7; 7 positions agree with TRBD1. The J segment lost 5 bases and the V segment lost 6 bases, leaving 10 bases of the junction unmatched. Germline V CDR1 and CDR2: MNHNS, SASEGT. The CDR3 runs to 14 residues. The CDR3 region is CASRHPGQINEQYF. CDR3 nucleotide sequence: TGTGCCAGCAGGCACCCGGGACAGATCAACGAGCAGTACTTC.

Note on this clone: At the DNA level, this CDR3 is encoded by other sequences in the same sample as well. The chain uses TRBV18 and TRBJ2-7; no clear D. From germline, CDR1 is KGHSH and CDR2 LQKENI. Trimming shortened V by 3 bases and J by 1 base, and 7 bases separated the two germline ends. This CDR3 region has 13 residues. CDR3 amino acids: CASSPRQSYEQYF. Here the CDR3 DNA reads TGTGCCAGCTCACCCCGGCAGTCCTACGAGCAGTACTTC.

The chain couples TRBV28 to TRBJ2-7; possible D gene TRBD1, 6 bases. Germline V CDR1 and CDR2: MDHEN, SYDVKM. This CDR3 contains 15 residues. The ends were cut back, 3 bases at V and 0 bases at J, with 12 bases in the middle. CDR3 bases: TGTGCCAGCAGTTTCCCCCAGGGGATCTCCTACGAGCAGTACTTC. Its protein is CASSFPQGISYEQYF.

The chain combines TRBV29-1 with TRBJ2-3; possible D gene TRBD2, 5 bases. The CDR3 totals 17 residues. The germline V and J ends were trimmed by 7 bases and 4 bases, with 27 bases remaining between them. Germline CDR1 is SQVTM and CDR2 is ANQGSEA. CDR3 region: CSAALGTRGSVADTQYF. The CDR3 bases are TGCAGCGCCGCCTTGGGAACCCGCGGGTCAGTCGCAGATACGCAGTATTTT.

The chain couples TRBV9 to TRBJ2-1, with TRBD1 matching over 7 bases. With V trimmed by 4 bases and J by 7 bases, 11 bases remained unmatched. CDR1 and CDR2 from the germline V gene are SGDLS and YYNGEE. The CDR3 runs to 15 residues. The CDR3 sequence: CASSHSTGTVNEQFF. For the CDR3, the DNA is TGTGCCAGCAGCCATTCGACCGGGACAGTAAATGAGCAGTTCTTC.

The CDR3 bases are TGTGCCAGCAGCCTAGGACTAGCGGGGGGTACGCAGTATTTT. Residues: CASSLGLAGGTQYF. V usage is TRBV5-4 and J usage is TRBJ2-3; 14 bases fit TRBD2. V gave up 4 bases and J gave up 8 bases; unmatched junction bases: 3. This CDR3 is built from 14 residues. The germline gives CDR1 SGHNT, CDR2 YYREEE (reference sequence).

This chain uses TRBV7-7 with TRBJ2-5; the D call may be TRBD1 or TRBD2 (5 bases each). V lost 7 bases to trimming and J lost 3 bases, with 15 bases between them. The CDR3 is 14 residues long. Germline V gene data show CDR1 as SSHAT and CDR2 as FNYEAQ (reference sequence). The CDR3 DNA is TGTGCCAGCACCCCGTGGGGGTTTGAAGAGACCCAGTACTTC. It is translated as CASTPWGFEETQYF.

This rearrangement joins TRBV9 to TRBJ2-2; TRBD1 matches at 10 bases. The CDR3 contains 16 residues. The germline gives CDR1 SGDLS, CDR2 YYNGEE. Trimming cost V 0 bases and J 5 bases; bases outside gene matches: 4. Here the CDR3 DNA reads TGTGCCAGCAGCGTAGCCGGGACAGGGGTAACCGGGGAGCTGTTTTTT. This sequence encodes CASSVAGTGVTGELFF.

This chain links TRBV28 with TRBJ1-4; possibly TRBD1 for D (6 bases). CDR3 length: 15 residues. V was trimmed by 2 bases and J by 6 bases, leaving 13 bases between them. Germline values: CDR1 MDHEN, CDR2 SYDVKM. CDR3 in amino acids: CASSLLGTTHEKLFF. The CDR3 DNA sequence: TGTGCCAGCAGTTTACTCGGGACAACCCATGAAAAACTGTTTTTT.

This clone was seen only a few times. In the same sample, other DNA sequences code for this CDR3. The chain couples TRBV29-1 to TRBJ2-7, with D possibly called TRBD1 or TRBD2 (5 bases each). Trimming took off 6 bases at V and 0 bases at J, with 6 bases between the two ends. The CDR3 contains 11 residues. From germline, CDR1 is SQVTM and CDR2 ANQGSEA. CDR3 sequence: CSVGTSYEQYF. DNA for the CDR3: TGCAGCGTCGGGACCTCCTACGAGCAGTACTTC.

V is TRBV28 and J is TRBJ2-7; 8 nucleotides line up with TRBD2. The CDR3 has 16 amino acids. The germline CDR1 and CDR2 sequences are MDHEN and SYDVKM. V dropped 2 bases and J dropped 5; count of bases not matched to a gene: 11. CDR3 loop: CASSLPGGLGVHEQYF. The CDR3 coding sequence is TGTGCCAGCAGTTTACCGGGAGGGCTCGGGGTCCACGAGCAGTACTTC.